This is a list of T cell receptor beta chains from one sample in a study of T cells in Graves' hyperthyroidism and ophthalmopathy. TCRdb ran MiXCR on the multiplex PCR reads and lists one entry per CDR3 protein. In the table there are roughly 700,000 distinct CDR3 sequences, roughly 15% of which are singletons. Sequenced sample: blood. Source of these receptors: a woman aged 18-30 years with Graves' hyperthyroidism. Each CDR3 is given with its conserved first and last residue.

v_call cdr3_aa
TRBV12-3/TRBV12-4 CASSNAGAGTYEQYF
TRBV6-2/TRBV6-3 CASMMTGVYEQYF
TRBV6-9 CASKNYNEQFF
TRBV27 CASSFAGANGELFF
TRBV19 CASSLPSGQGAEQYF
TRBV25-1 CASSVRQGSYNEQFF
TRBV12-3/TRBV12-4 CASSLGGQGVYEQYF
TRBV12-3/TRBV12-4 CASSPRSLRNEQFF
TRBV27 CASSLDSASSYEQYF
TRBV10-3 CAIGPSVTYEQYF
TRBV9 CASSVSGRGTEAFF
TRBV4-2 CVSSQSEAGLAETSTDTQYF
TRBV7-2 CASSIPGTGRVEQFF
TRBV5-4 CASSLSPSSTDTQYF
TRBV11-2 CASSLGLYPVPNVLTF
TRBV30 CAWKRSGGQFF
TRBV10-2 CASSGSGTPTYEQYF
TRBV6-5 CASSYQAPYNSPLHF
TRBV11-2 CASSTRDGGETQYF
TRBV24-1 CATSATGMGGYTF
TRBV9 CASSVAARESYNEQFF
TRBV3-1 CASSPRAVTGELFF
TRBV5-6 CANSFVSSAGYEQYF
TRBV7-2 CASSPFTGEQFF
TRBV29-1 CSVGPIPGQVFDTEAFF
TRBV20-1 CSARPSGSGTDTQYF
TRBV30 CAWKATGSSYEQYF
TRBV2 CASSEDRYSNQPQHF
TRBV2 CASSLDTQNIQYF
TRBV20-1 CSARDRDRDNEKLFF
TRBV10-3 CAISENPAGDEQYF
TRBV7-9 CASSARQAMNTEAFF
TRBV4-1 CASSQISGSSYNEQFF
TRBV6-2/TRBV6-3 CASSYVGPGGAFF
TRBV20-1 CSAVVGLSSYEQYF
TRBV13 CASSIGGRGNEKLFF
TRBV4-1 CASSQWTGQETQYF
TRBV7-2 CASSHLGSPNTEAFF
TRBV28 CASSFPREAGYGYTF
TRBV28 CASSSPRRDYNEQFF
TRBV2 CASSALGGQASGNTIYF
TRBV30 CAWSVLSSALSLGYTF
TRBV2 CASSEWGGPGNTIYF
TRBV14 CASSLNEFPYNEQFF
TRBV3-1 CASSQVGLAGVSSYNEQFF
TRBV19 CASSERHKGGEKLFF
TRBV9 CASSGRTYGGWADTQYF
TRBV2 CASKGTLVKYEQYF
TRBV20-1 CSARGWAASYEQYF
TRBV11-1 CASSLDGLRGLDFTGELFF
TRBV11-2 CASSTLKTGANEQYF
TRBV7-2 CASSLGAPYEQYF
TRBV30 CAWAGDTYNEQFF
TRBV7-9 CASSLASGAPDGYTF
TRBV11-3 CASSLDFLVIDDTQYF
TRBV7-9 CASSQGFGYGYTF
TRBV27 CASSLSSPLGLAGNTGELFF
TRBV10-3 CATGQGAGETQYF
TRBV7-9 CASSTPTPAPSYNEQFF
TRBV7-9 CASSFLSTGEKLFF